Listed below are T cell receptor beta chains from one sample, sequenced in a study of T-cell reconstitution after alpha-beta-depleted transplantation in children. Via MiXCR, TCRdb re-called the PCR reads, giving one row per CDR3 protein. The table lists about 540,000 distinct CDR3 sequences, 20% to 30% of them singletons. Material: PBMCs, obtained before TCRalphabeta/CD19-depleted stem cell transplant. The receptors were sampled from a boy under three years old with Wiskott-Aldrich syndrome, due to receive a stem cell transplant. Both conserved end residues are trimmed from each CDR3. Clone size, where shown, is once, few, many, or a class for clones that have expanded.

J gene,V gene,CDR3 length,clone size,CDR3 protein
TRBJ2-1,TRBV5-1,11,many,ASRRSSYNEQF
TRBJ1-5,TRBV5-6,12,few,ASSLKTGNQPQH
TRBJ1-2,TRBV5-1,12,few,ASSLAWGNYGYT
TRBJ2-4,TRBV28,13,.,ASTPGGLAKNIQY
TRBJ1-2,TRBV20-1,11,.,SAITTGGNGYT
TRBJ2-7,TRBV27,14,.,ASSLSLVGRRDEQY
TRBJ2-2,TRBV11-2,14,.,ASRTTDRAWGGKLF
TRBJ2-5,TRBV20-1,12,.,SAFRESLRETQY
TRBJ1-2,TRBV20-1,11,.,SAIWETKGGYT
TRBJ2-5,TRBV9,14,.,ASSPQAGGRQETQY
TRBJ2-7,TRBV9,12,few,ASSPYTSRYEQY
TRBJ2-2,TRBV28,11,.,ASAAPNTGELF
TRBJ2-2,TRBV3-1,11,.,ASSQRFTGELF
TRBJ1-3,TRBV12-3/TRBV12-4,13,.,ASSLTHISGNTIY
TRBJ2-3,TRBV5-6,11,.,ASSWDRPDTQY
TRBJ2-5,TRBV20-1,10,.,SAVKAEETQY
TRBJ2-2,TRBV12-3/TRBV12-4,13,.,ASQKGQPSTGELF
TRBJ2-3,TRBV5-1,16,few,ASSLWASGSASTDTQY
TRBJ2-7,TRBV12-3/TRBV12-4,14,.,ASSLSPGTGSYEQY
TRBJ1-5,TRBV27,10,.,ASSAQGGRLH
TRBJ2-3,TRBV2,13,.,ASRPGDYLTDTQY
TRBJ1-5,TRBV6-1,14,.,ASSPGTGLLHQPQH
TRBJ2-5,TRBV20-1,11,.,SASSDRQETQY
TRBJ2-1,TRBV7-7,14,.,ASSLGSAGGYNEQF
TRBJ2-5,TRBV7-9,11,few,ASSDSRGDTQY
TRBJ2-1,TRBV20-1,9,.,SGGIVHEQF
TRBJ2-1,TRBV5-1,14,.,ASSFGTGRAYNEQF
TRBJ1-2,TRBV12-3/TRBV12-4,11,.,ASSFLRSMSST
TRBJ2-5,TRBV6-2/TRBV6-3,13,.,ASSYRAGTQETQY
TRBJ2-5,TRBV7-9,12,.,ASSLLQYQETQY
TRBJ2-1,TRBV12-3/TRBV12-4,12,.,ASRGSSSYNEQF
TRBJ2-7,TRBV27,12,few,ASSLSFRDYEQY
TRBJ2-7,TRBV5-1,13,.,ASSLGGVSSYEQY
TRBJ2-7,TRBV5-1,12,.,ASSRGGVTYEQY
TRBJ2-7,TRBV6-1,13,few,ATTLGLAENYEQY
TRBJ2-4,TRBV5-1,11,few,ASSLRRDGIQY
TRBJ1-5,TRBV28,12,.,ASLGQGVYQPQH
TRBJ2-7,TRBV4-2,13,.,ASSQGTSGTHEQY
TRBJ2-3,TRBV7-2,15,once,ASSQGLAGGSTDTQY
TRBJ2-3,TRBV20-1,14,few,SASGTSGSWADTQY
TRBJ2-1,TRBV19,13,.,ASSIGEAGANEQF
TRBJ1-1,TRBV30,16,.,AWRARGQGLMRDTEAF
TRBJ1-5,TRBV9,12,few,ASSVGDRGQPQH
TRBJ2-3,TRBV5-5,12,.,ASSLGFRPDTQY
TRBJ2-5,TRBV5-1,11,few,ASSQTGFETQY
TRBJ2-3,TRBV7-9,12,.,AYWDGRAIDTQY
TRBJ2-1,TRBV7-3,13,few,ASSLYRGRYNEQF
TRBJ1-1,TRBV16,14,.,ASSRIPGSRRAEAF